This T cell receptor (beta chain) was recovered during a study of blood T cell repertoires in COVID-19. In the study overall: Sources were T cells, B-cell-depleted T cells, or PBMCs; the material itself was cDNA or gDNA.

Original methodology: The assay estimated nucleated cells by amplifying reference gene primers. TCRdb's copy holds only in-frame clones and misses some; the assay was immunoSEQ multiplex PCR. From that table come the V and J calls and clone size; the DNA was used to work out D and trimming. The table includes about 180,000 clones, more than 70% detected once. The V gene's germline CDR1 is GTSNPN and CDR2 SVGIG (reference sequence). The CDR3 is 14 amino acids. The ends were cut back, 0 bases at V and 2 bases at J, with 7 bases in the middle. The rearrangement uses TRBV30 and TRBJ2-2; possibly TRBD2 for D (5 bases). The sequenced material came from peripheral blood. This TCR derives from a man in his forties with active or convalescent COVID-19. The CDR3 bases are TGTGCCTGGAGTGTAGGGAGAAACACCGGGGAGCTGTTTTTT. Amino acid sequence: CAWSVGRNTGELFF.